These 5 T cell receptor beta chains originate from one sample sequenced in a study of STAT5B mutations in CD4+ large granular lymphocyte leukemia. Sequencing used immunoSEQ multiplex PCR; TCRdb keeps in-frame clones, though not all of them. The sample has 25,000 to 30,000 clones, about 77% seen once. The specimen sequenced was CD4+ T cells from blood buffy coats. Every receptor here comes from a human donor in good health.

This chain connects TRBV4-3 to TRBJ1-2, with TRBD1 as a possible D gene (6 bases). This CDR3 region has 15 residues. Trimming pared 1 base from V and 4 bases from J, leaving 13 bases between. Germline values: CDR1 LGHNA, CDR2 YSLEER. The CDR3 DNA reads as TGCGCCAGCAGCCAAGCCGAAACAGGGTCCTATGGCTACACCTTC. Amino acid sequence: CASSQAETGSYGYTF.

This clone has just a few counts. V and J are TRBV7-2 and TRBJ2-3; no clear D gene. The CDR3 runs to 15 residues. The ends were cut back, 0 bases at V and 0 bases at J, with 7 bases in the middle. Germline CDR1 SGHTA, CDR2 FQGNSA. The CDR3 DNA sequence: TGTGCCAGCAGCTTAGCTACGGGCAGCACAGATACGCAGTATTTT. Translation gives CASSLATGSTDTQYF.

The V and J genes are TRBV7-2 and TRBJ2-1; maybe TRBD1 (6 bases). V was clipped by 4 bases and J by 6 bases, with 13 bases between them. There are 14 residues in the CDR3. In germline, CDR1 is SGHTA, CDR2 FQGNSA. CDR3 nucleotides: TGTGCCAGCAGCTCTATGGACAGTACCAATGAGCAGTTCTTC. This encodes CASSSMDSTNEQFF.

CDR3 sequence reads: CASSLDRNTEAFF. CDR3 nucleotides: TGTGCCAGCAGCTTGGACAGGAACACTGAAGCTTTCTTT. The chain employs TRBV5-6 and TRBJ1-1; D unresolved. The ends were cut back, 0 bases at V and 1 base at J, with 4 bases in the middle. This CDR3 is 13 amino acids long. Germline V CDR1 and CDR2: SGHDT, YYEEEE.

The chain employs TRBV18 and TRBJ1-2; D is possibly TRBD1 (5 bases). V gave up 6 bases and J gave up 0 bases, with 23 bases separating them. CDR1 KGHSH and CDR2 LQKENI come from the germline V gene. The CDR3 has 18 amino acids. Here the CDR3 reads CASSRTWAAGPSNYGYTF. The CDR3 nucleotides read TGTGCCAGCTCCCGAACTTGGGCCGCGGGACCATCTAACTATGGCTACACCTTC.